Following are 21 T cell receptor beta chains from one sample sequenced in a study of T cell responses to AZD1222 COVID-19 vaccine. Clones were sequenced by immunoSEQ multiplex PCR, and TCRdb holds only the in-frame ones, with some missing. Of roughly 67,000 clones detected, 80% appear once; the ten largest clones hold about 12%. Material: peripheral blood, obtained on day 0 of AZD1222 vaccination. The origin of the receptors is an adult in good health.

This chain links TRBV6-2 or TRBV6-3 with TRBJ2-4; TRBD2 matches 9 bases. CDR1 and CDR2 from the germline V gene are MNHEY and SVGEGT. With V trimmed by 5 bases and J by 8 bases, 4 bases remained unmatched. The CDR3 contains 13 residues. The DNA of the CDR3 is TGTGCCAGCAGTAGCGGGGGGCGGTACATTCAGTACTTC. Its protein is CASSSGGRYIQYF.

The rearrangement links TRBV4-1 to TRBJ2-7; no definite D call. The germline CDR1 and CDR2 sequences are MGHRA and YSYEKL. The CDR3 extends over 15 amino acids. V shed 2 bases and J shed 0 bases, with 11 bases lying between them. CDR3 protein: CASSQSYVNSYEQYF. DNA of the CDR3: TGCGCCAGCAGCCAATCCTACGTTAACTCCTACGAGCAGTACTTC.

This clone has only a few counts. The rearrangement joins TRBV12-3 or TRBV12-4 to TRBJ1-3; weak D call: TRBD1 (6 bases). This CDR3 region has 13 residues. Trimming shortened V by 7 bases and J by 7 bases, and 14 bases separated the two germline ends. CDR3 nucleotides: TGTGCCAGCAACGCCAGGGGTCCCAACACCATATATTTT. It encodes CASNARGPNTIYF.

This chain links TRBV19 with TRBJ2-2, with D possibly being TRBD1 (5 bases). The CDR3 is 14 amino acids. Trimming removed 7 bases at V and 1 base at J, with 10 bases between. Germline CDR1 reads LNHDA; CDR2 reads SQIVND (reference sequence). CDR3 bases: TGTGCCAGTAAACCCCAGGGGAACACCGGGGAGCTGTTTTTT. This gives the protein CASKPQGNTGELFF.

The V and J genes are TRBV7-2 and TRBJ2-7; D is uncertain. V lost 7 bases and J lost 3, with 7 bases in between. CDR1 SGHTA and CDR2 FQGNSA come from the germline V gene. The length of the CDR3 is 11 residues. The CDR3 region is CASTNIYEQYF. The CDR3, as DNA: TGTGCCAGCACCAACATCTACGAGCAGTACTTC.

The V gene is TRBV10-2, the J gene TRBJ2-7, with 8 bases identical to TRBD2. Per germline, CDR1 WSHSY and CDR2 SAAADI. This CDR3 region has 16 residues. V gave up 4 bases and J gave up 4 bases; unmatched junction bases: 12. CDR3: CASSGMAGGNRYEQYF. The CDR3 DNA reads as TGCGCCAGCAGTGGGATGGCGGGGGGTAATAGGTACGAGCAGTACTTC.

This clone counts as medium-sized. This rearrangement joins TRBV12-3 or TRBV12-4 to TRBJ2-7; D is ambiguous. CDR3 size: 12 residues. The ends were cut back, 6 bases at V and 3 bases at J, with 9 bases in the middle. DNA of the CDR3: TGTGCCAGCAGGGCCCCCAACTACGAGCAGTACTTC. It codes for CASRAPNYEQYF.

CDR3 DNA: TGTGCCAGCTCACCACCTACGGTCCAGGGGAACACTGAAGCTTTCTTT. As protein: CASSPPTVQGNTEAFF. V is TRBV18 and J is TRBJ1-1, with a tentative D call TRBD1 (5 bases). V lost 0 bases, J lost 1 base, and 12 bases lay in between. Germline V gene sequence: CDR1 KGHSH, CDR2 LQKENI. CDR3 length: 16 amino acids.

The chain has TRBV13 and TRBJ1-2; tentative D call: TRBD1 (5 bases). The CDR3 totals 13 residues. The germline V gene has CDR1 PRHDT and CDR2 FYEKMQ (reference sequence). Trimming stripped 2 bases from V and 5 bases from J, with 9 bases between. CDR3 protein: CASSLTQEYGYTF. As DNA, the CDR3 is TGTGCCAGCAGCTTAACACAGGAATATGGCTACACCTTC.

J is TRBJ1-2 and V is TRBV30; no firm D call. The CDR3 sequence is 14 residues long. The V end was cut by 3 bases, the J end by 8 bases, with 19 bases between. Germline assignment: CDR1 GTSNPN and CDR2 SVGIG (reference sequence). The CDR3 coding sequence is TGTGCCTGGAGCCCCCGGTTGGACGCACAGGGCTACACCTTC. Protein product: CAWSPRLDAQGYTF.

In this sample, this clone turned up a few times. The J gene is TRBJ2-4, the V gene TRBV28, with D possibly TRBD1 on 5 matching bases. V lost 3 bases and J lost 0, with 9 bases in between. Germline-derived CDR1 and CDR2 are MDHEN and SYDVKM. The length of the CDR3 is 15 residues. The CDR3 DNA reads as TGTGCCAGCAGTTTCAGGGCCCTAGCCAAAAACATTCAGTACTTC. Translating it yields CASSFRALAKNIQYF.

The chain has TRBV21-1 and TRBJ2-7; no DNA check was done on the table's D call, TRBD2. TRBV21-1 is deemed a pseudogene. The CDR3 runs to 15 residues. CDR3 region: CASSKVVNMPQEQYF. The CDR3 bases are TGTGCCAGCAGCAAAGTAGTAAATATGCCCCAAGAGCAGTACTTC.

The rearrangement uses TRBV7-2 and TRBJ1-2, with D possibly TRBD1 on 5 matching bases. Deletions cut 5 bases from V and 6 bases from J, with 10 bases between. This CDR3 contains 12 residues. Germline values: CDR1 SGHTA, CDR2 FQGNSA. CDR3 DNA sequence: TGTGCCAGCAGCACACCAGGGAATGGCTACACCTTC. Protein sequence: CASSTPGNGYTF.

This clone was counted a few times. V and J are TRBV6-5 and TRBJ2-2, with 9 bases matching TRBD1. This CDR3 has 16 residues. Germline CDR1 MNHEY, CDR2 SVGAGI. V dropped 2 bases and J dropped 5; count of bases not matched to a gene: 6. The CDR3 coding sequence is TGTGCCAGCAGTTACGGGGGGGACAGGGTTACCGGGGAGCTGTTTTTT. Protein product: CASSYGGDRVTGELFF.

This chain connects TRBV5-4 to TRBJ1-2, with 10 positions matching TRBD1. The CDR3 consists of 16 residues. The junction had 5 bases not matched to a gene; V was cut back by 1 base and J by 2 bases. Germline CDR1 is SGHNT and CDR2 is YYREEE (reference sequence). The CDR3 nucleotides read TGTGCCAGCAGCTTGTCGACAGGGGGCGCGAACTATGGCTACACCTTC. Its translation is CASSLSTGGANYGYTF.

This chain links TRBV5-4 with TRBJ1-5, with a possible D match to TRBD1 (6 bases). V lost 3 bases and J 0 bases, leaving 10 bases between the germline ends. This CDR3 has 15 amino acids. Germline assignment: CDR1 SGHNT and CDR2 YYREEE (reference sequence). The CDR3 bases are TGTGCCAGCAGCTGGGGGCCCTATAGCAATCAGCCCCAGCATTTT. Its translation: CASSWGPYSNQPQHF.

The chain joins TRBV28 to TRBJ1-3, with a possible D match to TRBD1 (5 bases). The germline V gene has CDR1 MDHEN and CDR2 SYDVKM. Trimming pared 6 bases from V and 3 bases from J, leaving 21 bases between. The CDR3 has 17 residues. The CDR3 nucleotides are TGTGCCAGCAGCCCCCCGGGGCAGGGCCACATTGGAAACACCATATATTTT. Translation: CASSPPGQGHIGNTIYF.

On this clone itself: The identical CDR3 is also encoded by other nucleotide sequences in the sample. V and J are TRBV5-1 and TRBJ1-1; tentatively, D is TRBD1 (6 bases). Germline assignment: CDR1 SGHRS and CDR2 YFSETQ. The CDR3 contains 13 residues. The V end was cut by 7 bases, the J end by 5 bases, with 15 bases between. CDR3 DNA: TGCGCCAGCCGACAGGCACCGGGGACTGAAGCTTTCTTT. This translates into CASRQAPGTEAFF.

The chain uses TRBV18 and TRBJ1-3; unclear D gene. The CDR3 is 16 residues long. Per the germline V gene, CDR1 is KGHSH and CDR2 is LQKENI. The ends were cut back, 0 bases at V and 4 bases at J, with 13 bases in the middle. The DNA for the CDR3 is TGTGCCAGCTCACCACCGGGGATCCGTGGCGGAAACACCATATATTTT. It yields the protein CASSPPGIRGGNTIYF.

This clone was detected only a few times. The CDR3 DNA sequence: TGTGCCAGCAGTCTCCAAGGGGGAGAGAACTATGGCTACACCTTC. This translates into CASSLQGGENYGYTF. The V and J genes are TRBV6-4 and TRBJ1-2, with D tentatively TRBD1 (6 bases). CDR3 size: 15 residues. Germline-derived CDR1 and CDR2 are MRHNA and SNTAGT. Between the trimmed V and J ends, which lost 5 bases and 2 bases, there was a span of 15 bases.

This clone was observed once. The CDR3 DNA follows: TGCAGCGTTCGGACAGGGCTCACTGAAGCTTTCTTT. This translates into CSVRTGLTEAFF. V is TRBV29-1 and J is TRBJ1-1; 8 nucleotides align to TRBD1. The CDR3 is 12 amino acids. V was pared by 5 bases and J by 4 bases, with 3 bases of the junction left unmatched. Germline CDR1 reads SQVTM; CDR2 reads ANQGSEA.